This TCR beta chain was obtained from a study of blood T cell repertoires in COVID-19. As for the study in general: Acute and convalescent COVID-19 specimens originated in the United States, Italy and Spain. From T cells, B-cell-depleted T cells, or PBMCs came the material, which was cDNA or gDNA.

The authors' processing: Reference gene primer amplification gave estimated nucleated cell counts. Sequencing was performed with immunoSEQ multiplex PCR; in TCRdb, only in-frame clones are kept and a portion is missing. The DNA gave D and trimming, while V, J and clone size come from that table. The table lists about 240,000 clones, over 65% of them singletons, with approximately 3.2% in the top ten. This CDR3 comprises 15 residues. CDR1 and CDR2 from the germline V gene are MNHEY and SVGAGI. Losses at the gene ends were 6 bases for V and 2 bases for J; bases not matched to a gene: 6. This clonotype originated in a woman aged 80 or older with acute or convalescent COVID-19. The genes are TRBV6-5 and TRBJ2-1, with 8 bases that match TRBD1. The sequencing sample was made of peripheral blood. CDR3 in DNA: TGTGCCAGCAGCACTACAGGGGGAACCTACAATGAGCAGTTCTTC. Amino acid sequence: CASSTTGGTYNEQFF.